Listed below are T cell receptor beta chains from one sample, sequenced in a study of blood T cells in healthy people across ages. TCRdb reprocessed the 5' RACE reads with MiXCR, giving one entry per CDR3 protein. This sample has 760,000 or so distinct CDR3 sequences, with 20% to 25% found just once. This sample was shared with a second study, whose subject was T cells of mothers and their children.

Sequenced input: blood. These TCRs come from a boy aged 5-17 years in good health. The CDR3 runs from the conserved cysteine through the conserved F or W. Fields, in order: D gene, J gene, clone size, V gene, CDR3 length, CDR3 DNA, CDR3 protein. D genes are given only for firm matches. Some rows mark clone size as missing; the rest say once, few, many or name a class of expanded clone.

D gene: .
J gene: TRBJ2-1
clone size: few
V gene: TRBV25-1
CDR3 length: 16
CDR3 DNA: TGTGCCAGCAGTGGATTCAGGCTCACCCGGGGCAATGAGCAGTTCTTC
CDR3 protein: CASSGFRLTRGNEQFF

D gene: .
J gene: TRBJ2-5
clone size: once
V gene: TRBV20-1
CDR3 length: 12
CDR3 DNA: TGCAGTGCTTTCAGGGAGAACTACGAGCGGTACTTC
CDR3 protein: CSAFRENYERYF

D gene: .
J gene: TRBJ1-5
clone size: few
V gene: TRBV3-1
CDR3 length: 12
CDR3 DNA: TGTGCCAGCAGCCAAGGTGCTCAGCCCCAGCATTTT
CDR3 protein: CASSQGAQPQHF

D gene: TRBD1
J gene: TRBJ2-7
clone size: .
V gene: TRBV3-1
CDR3 length: 14
CDR3 DNA: TGTGCCAGCAGCAAACCGGGACAGCTATACGAGCAGTACTTC
CDR3 protein: CASSKPGQLYEQYF

D gene: TRBD2
J gene: TRBJ2-7
clone size: few
V gene: TRBV28
CDR3 length: 16
CDR3 DNA: TGTGCCAGCAGCTCCCACGAACTAGCGGGAGTCTTCGAGCAGTACTTC
CDR3 protein: CASSSHELAGVFEQYF

D gene: .
J gene: TRBJ2-7
clone size: few
V gene: TRBV5-1
CDR3 length: 12
CDR3 DNA: TGCGCCAGCAGCCCTACGGATGCCGAGCAGTACTTC
CDR3 protein: CASSPTDAEQYF

D gene: .
J gene: TRBJ2-7
clone size: few
V gene: TRBV7-8
CDR3 length: 13
CDR3 DNA: TGTGCCAGCAGCTCCTCGGTGGGTGGCGAGCAGTACTTC
CDR3 protein: CASSSSVGGEQYF

D gene: TRBD2
J gene: TRBJ2-3
clone size: few
V gene: TRBV10-3
CDR3 length: 14
CDR3 DNA: TGTGCCATCAGGCCTAGCGGGTTCTCAGATACGCAGTATTTT
CDR3 protein: CAIRPSGFSDTQYF

D gene: .
J gene: TRBJ2-5
clone size: few
V gene: TRBV9
CDR3 length: 17
CDR3 DNA: TGTGCCAGCAGCGCAACCAAGCTCTCTGACGTTACCGATCAGCAGTACTTC
CDR3 protein: CASSATKLSDVTDQQYF

D gene: TRBD2
J gene: TRBJ2-7
clone size: once
V gene: TRBV11-2
CDR3 length: 15
CDR3 DNA: TGTGCCAGCAGCTTAGGTGTGGGAGGGGTCCCCGAGCAGTACTTC
CDR3 protein: CASSLGVGGVPEQYF

D gene: .
J gene: TRBJ2-3
clone size: .
V gene: TRBV6-2/TRBV6-3
CDR3 length: 15
CDR3 DNA: TGTGCCAGCTATGGCGTTCTACGGGGCACAGATACGCAGTATTTT
CDR3 protein: CASYGVLRGTDTQYF

D gene: TRBD2
J gene: TRBJ2-1
clone size: .
V gene: TRBV12-3/TRBV12-4
CDR3 length: 15
CDR3 DNA: TGTGCCAGCAGTCTAGCGGGGCAGTCCTACAATGAGCAGTTCTTC
CDR3 protein: CASSLAGQSYNEQFF

D gene: .
J gene: TRBJ1-1
clone size: few
V gene: TRBV20-1
CDR3 length: 11
CDR3 DNA: TGCAGTGCTCGGTGGGGGCCGGATGCTTTCTTT
CDR3 protein: CSARWGPDAFF

D gene: .
J gene: TRBJ2-5
clone size: .
V gene: TRBV12-3/TRBV12-4
CDR3 length: 16
CDR3 DNA: TGTGCCAGCAGTCCAAACTATAACCGGATCCTTGGGGACCAGTACTTC
CDR3 protein: CASSPNYNRILGDQYF

D gene: .
J gene: TRBJ2-7
clone size: .
V gene: TRBV3-1
CDR3 length: 13
CDR3 DNA: TGTGCCAGCAGCCGTGAGGACTTTTACGAGCAGTACTTC
CDR3 protein: CASSREDFYEQYF

D gene: .
J gene: TRBJ1-3
clone size: .
V gene: TRBV29-1
CDR3 length: 16
CDR3 DNA: TGCAGCGTTCAATACCTAACAGGGAGCTCTGGAAACACCATATATTTT
CDR3 protein: CSVQYLTGSSGNTIYF

D gene: TRBD2
J gene: TRBJ2-1
clone size: few
V gene: TRBV6-5
CDR3 length: 19
CDR3 DNA: TGTGCCAGCAGTTCCGTCGGACTAGCGGGAGGTGGGTCCTACAATGAGCAGTTCTTC
CDR3 protein: CASSSVGLAGGGSYNEQFF

D gene: TRBD1
J gene: TRBJ2-5
clone size: .
V gene: TRBV29-1
CDR3 length: 14
CDR3 DNA: TGCAGCGTTGTCGAGACAGGGGGAGGAGAGACCCAGTACTTC
CDR3 protein: CSVVETGGGETQYF

D gene: TRBD1
J gene: TRBJ1-5
clone size: .
V gene: TRBV7-2
CDR3 length: 15
CDR3 DNA: TGTGCCAGCAGCCGGGGACAGGGGGAAGATCAGCCCCAGCATTTT
CDR3 protein: CASSRGQGEDQPQHF

D gene: .
J gene: TRBJ2-2
clone size: few
V gene: TRBV7-7
CDR3 length: 14
CDR3 DNA: TGTGCTAGCAGCCTGGACACTAACACCGGGGAGCTGTTTTTT
CDR3 protein: CASSLDTNTGELFF

D gene: TRBD2
J gene: TRBJ2-1
clone size: few
V gene: TRBV11-2
CDR3 length: 17
CDR3 DNA: TGTGTCAGCAGCCCAACCGGGACTAGCGGGAACTACAATGAGCAGTTCTTC
CDR3 protein: CVSSPTGTSGNYNEQFF

D gene: .
J gene: TRBJ2-7
clone size: .
V gene: TRBV5-1
CDR3 length: 14
CDR3 DNA: TGCGCCAGCAGCTTGGGACCAGACGCCTACGAGCAGTACTTC
CDR3 protein: CASSLGPDAYEQYF

D gene: TRBD1
J gene: TRBJ2-7
clone size: few
V gene: TRBV29-1
CDR3 length: 15
CDR3 DNA: TGCAGCGTTGAGACTCAGGGGGCTGATCTATACGAGCAGTACTTC
CDR3 protein: CSVETQGADLYEQYF

D gene: TRBD1
J gene: TRBJ1-2
clone size: few
V gene: TRBV25-1
CDR3 length: 14
CDR3 DNA: TGTGCTTCTAGCTCAACAGGGGAATATGATGGCTACACCTTC
CDR3 protein: CASSSTGEYDGYTF

D gene: .
J gene: TRBJ2-3
clone size: .
V gene: TRBV6-2/TRBV6-3
CDR3 length: 12
CDR3 DNA: TGTGCCAGCAGTTGGTCTAGGGATACGCAGTATTTT
CDR3 protein: CASSWSRDTQYF

D gene: .
J gene: TRBJ2-5
clone size: .
V gene: TRBV7-2
CDR3 length: 13
CDR3 DNA: TGTGCCAGCAGCGCCCCGAGCATGGAGACCCAGTACTTC
CDR3 protein: CASSAPSMETQYF

D gene: TRBD1
J gene: TRBJ1-2
clone size: few
V gene: TRBV10-3
CDR3 length: 14
CDR3 DNA: TGTGCCATCACCCCCGGGACAGCGGACTATGGCTACACCTTC
CDR3 protein: CAITPGTADYGYTF

D gene: TRBD2
J gene: TRBJ2-1
clone size: few
V gene: TRBV29-1
CDR3 length: 15
CDR3 DNA: TGCAGCGCCGGGGGGGCTAGCGGGAGAAGAGATGAGCAGTTCTTC
CDR3 protein: CSAGGASGRRDEQFF

D gene: .
J gene: TRBJ2-7
clone size: once
V gene: TRBV28
CDR3 length: 14
CDR3 DNA: TGTGCCAGCAGCCCTAGGACAGTTACCTACGAGCAGTACTTC
CDR3 protein: CASSPRTVTYEQYF

D gene: .
J gene: TRBJ2-1
clone size: few
V gene: TRBV6-2/TRBV6-3
CDR3 length: 14
CDR3 DNA: TGTGCCGGCAGTTACCCCGACAGGAACAATGAGCAGTTCTTC
CDR3 protein: CAGSYPDRNNEQFF

D gene: .
J gene: TRBJ1-1
clone size: .
V gene: TRBV4-1
CDR3 length: 15
CDR3 DNA: TGCGCCAGCAGCCAAGAGCTTGGCGTGAACACTGAAGCTTTCTTT
CDR3 protein: CASSQELGVNTEAFF

D gene: .
J gene: TRBJ2-5
clone size: few
V gene: TRBV7-9
CDR3 length: 14
CDR3 DNA: TGTGCCAGCAGCTCGCCTATAGAGGGGGAGACCCAGTACTTC
CDR3 protein: CASSSPIEGETQYF

D gene: .
J gene: TRBJ2-1
clone size: few
V gene: TRBV7-3
CDR3 length: 15
CDR3 DNA: TGTGCCAGCAGCCCACGGGGGACAGCCTACAATGAGCAGTTCTTC
CDR3 protein: CASSPRGTAYNEQFF

D gene: .
J gene: TRBJ2-5
clone size: many
V gene: TRBV7-9
CDR3 length: 13
CDR3 DNA: TGTGCCAGCAGCTTAGAGTATGTAACGGACCAGTACTTC
CDR3 protein: CASSLEYVTDQYF

D gene: .
J gene: TRBJ2-1
clone size: many
V gene: TRBV3-1
CDR3 length: 16
CDR3 DNA: TGTGCCAGCAGCCAAGATTCACCGGGAGCCCTAAATGAGCAGTTCTTC
CDR3 protein: CASSQDSPGALNEQFF

D gene: .
J gene: TRBJ2-3
clone size: many
V gene: TRBV29-1
CDR3 length: 11
CDR3 DNA: TGCAGCGTTGAGGCCCGGGATACGCAGTATTTT
CDR3 protein: CSVEARDTQYF

D gene: .
J gene: TRBJ2-7
clone size: .
V gene: TRBV20-1
CDR3 length: 15
CDR3 DNA: TGCAGTGCTAGCCGGGCGTCGGGGAGCGGCAACGAGCAGTACTTC
CDR3 protein: CSASRASGSGNEQYF

D gene: .
J gene: TRBJ1-5
clone size: .
V gene: TRBV27
CDR3 length: 17
CDR3 DNA: TGTGCCAGCAGTTTATTTCCTATAGGGGAGCCAAATCAGCCCCAGCATTTT
CDR3 protein: CASSLFPIGEPNQPQHF

D gene: .
J gene: TRBJ2-7
clone size: .
V gene: TRBV4-1
CDR3 length: 13
CDR3 DNA: TGCGCCAGCAGCTTCTTCTTCTCCTACGAGCAGTACTTC
CDR3 protein: CASSFFFSYEQYF

D gene: .
J gene: TRBJ1-3
clone size: few
V gene: TRBV7-9
CDR3 length: 14
CDR3 DNA: TGTGCCAGCAGCCAAGGTGCCGGGGAACGCACCATATATTTT
CDR3 protein: CASSQGAGERTIYF

D gene: TRBD2
J gene: TRBJ2-3
clone size: .
V gene: TRBV7-2
CDR3 length: 16
CDR3 DNA: TGTGCCAGCAGCGCCCTCTCTCGCGGGGGGGCAGATACGCAGTATTTT
CDR3 protein: CASSALSRGGADTQYF

D gene: .
J gene: TRBJ1-5
clone size: .
V gene: TRBV12-3/TRBV12-4
CDR3 length: 16
CDR3 DNA: TGTGCCAGCAGTTCCGACTTGGCGACCAGCAATCAGCCCCAGCATTTT
CDR3 protein: CASSSDLATSNQPQHF

D gene: .
J gene: TRBJ1-4
clone size: .
V gene: TRBV5-1
CDR3 length: 16
CDR3 DNA: TGCGCCAGCAGCTTGAATGGAGGGGACTATAATGAAAAACTGTTTTTT
CDR3 protein: CASSLNGGDYNEKLFF

D gene: .
J gene: TRBJ1-4
clone size: few
V gene: TRBV7-9
CDR3 length: 13
CDR3 DNA: TGTGCCAGCAGCTTAGGACTGGATGAAAAACTGTTTTTT
CDR3 protein: CASSLGLDEKLFF

D gene: .
J gene: TRBJ2-5
clone size: .
V gene: TRBV28
CDR3 length: 12
CDR3 DNA: TGTGCCAGCAGCTCTCGTGGTTCGACCCAGTACTTC
CDR3 protein: CASSSRGSTQYF

D gene: .
J gene: TRBJ2-7
clone size: .
V gene: TRBV3-1
CDR3 length: 18
CDR3 DNA: TGTGCCAGCAGCCAAGATGTGTCGGTGGGGGGTCGCTACAATGAGCAGTACTTC
CDR3 protein: CASSQDVSVGGRYNEQYF

D gene: .
J gene: TRBJ2-6
clone size: .
V gene: TRBV29-1
CDR3 length: 13
CDR3 DNA: TGCAGCGCAGCACCCTCTGGGGCCAACGTCCTGACTTTC
CDR3 protein: CSAAPSGANVLTF

D gene: .
J gene: TRBJ2-7
clone size: .
V gene: TRBV21-1
CDR3 length: 18
CDR3 DNA: TGTGCCAGCAGCCCACCGGGACTAGCGGGAGGGCCTTCTTACGAGCAGTACTTC
CDR3 protein: CASSPPGLAGGPSYEQYF

D gene: .
J gene: TRBJ2-2
clone size: .
V gene: TRBV3-1
CDR3 length: 18
CDR3 DNA: TGTGCCAGCAGCCCTAGACAGGCCCCACTCTTTAACACCGGGGAGCTGTTTTTT
CDR3 protein: CASSPRQAPLFNTGELFF

D gene: .
J gene: TRBJ2-1
clone size: .
V gene: TRBV12-3/TRBV12-4
CDR3 length: 14
CDR3 DNA: TGTGCCAGCAGTCCCAGGACGGAATACAATGAGCAGTTCTTC
CDR3 protein: CASSPRTEYNEQFF

D gene: TRBD2
J gene: TRBJ2-5
clone size: .
V gene: TRBV20-1
CDR3 length: 15
CDR3 DNA: TGCAGTGCTAGAGCGGGGGGGCATCCCCAAGACACCCAGTACTTC
CDR3 protein: CSARAGGHPQDTQYF

D gene: TRBD2
J gene: TRBJ2-3
clone size: few
V gene: TRBV27
CDR3 length: 13
CDR3 DNA: TGTGCCAGCAAGGGCGGGGGAGGGGATACGCAGTATTTT
CDR3 protein: CASKGGGGDTQYF

D gene: TRBD2
J gene: TRBJ2-2
clone size: .
V gene: TRBV6-1
CDR3 length: 17
CDR3 DNA: TGTGCCAGCAGCCTGGAGCGGGGGGGACTGAACACCGGGGAGCTGTTTTTT
CDR3 protein: CASSLERGGLNTGELFF

D gene: .
J gene: TRBJ2-1
clone size: .
V gene: TRBV20-1
CDR3 length: 14
CDR3 DNA: TGCAGTGCCATAACTAGGAACTCCTACAATGAGCAGTTCTTC
CDR3 protein: CSAITRNSYNEQFF